This record looks at one T cell receptor (beta chain) sequence and its context. Its cognate antigen is unknown. These data are taken from a study of cytomegalovirus exposure and HLA in healthy donors. Study-wide points: Reports credit the classifier with highly specific, highly sensitive diagnosis of cytomegalovirus status. Cytomegalovirus association was assigned to approximately 160 TCR beta chains.

Data came from immunoSEQ multiplex PCR; TCRdb stores just in-frame clones and leaves some out. The sample shows roughly 110,000 clones, approximately 90% of them seen only once. Source material: PBMCs. This TCR came from a woman aged 18-29 years in good health and CMV-seropositive.

The CDR3 DNA follows: TGTGCCAGTAGGGGGGCGAACACTGAAGCTTTCTTT. It yields the protein CASRGANTEAFF. The chain carries TRBV19 and TRBJ1-1; maybe TRBD1 (6 bases). The CDR3 runs to 12 residues. V was shortened by 6 bases and J by 1 base, with 6 bases between the two germline ends. Germline V CDR1 and CDR2: LNHDA, SQIVND (reference sequence). Using reference TRBV19 and TRBJ1-1 for the parts outside the CDR3, the full variable domain is DGGITQSPKYLFRKEGQNVTLSCEQNLNHDAMYWYRQDPGQGLRLIYYSQIVNDFQKGDIAEGYSVSREKKESFPLTVTSAQKNPTAFYLCASRGANTEAFFGQGTRLTVV.